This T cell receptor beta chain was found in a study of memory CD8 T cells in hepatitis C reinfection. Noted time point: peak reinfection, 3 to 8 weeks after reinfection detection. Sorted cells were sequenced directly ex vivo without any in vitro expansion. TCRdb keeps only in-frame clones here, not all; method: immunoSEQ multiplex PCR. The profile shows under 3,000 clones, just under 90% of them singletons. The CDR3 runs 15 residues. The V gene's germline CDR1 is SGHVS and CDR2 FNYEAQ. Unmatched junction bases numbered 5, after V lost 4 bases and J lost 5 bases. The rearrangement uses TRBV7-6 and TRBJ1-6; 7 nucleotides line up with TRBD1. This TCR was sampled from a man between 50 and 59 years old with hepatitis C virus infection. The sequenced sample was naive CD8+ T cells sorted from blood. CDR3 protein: CASSSRQGHNSPLHF. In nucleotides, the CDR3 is TGTGCCAGCAGCTCAAGACAGGGACATAATTCACCCCTCCACTTT.